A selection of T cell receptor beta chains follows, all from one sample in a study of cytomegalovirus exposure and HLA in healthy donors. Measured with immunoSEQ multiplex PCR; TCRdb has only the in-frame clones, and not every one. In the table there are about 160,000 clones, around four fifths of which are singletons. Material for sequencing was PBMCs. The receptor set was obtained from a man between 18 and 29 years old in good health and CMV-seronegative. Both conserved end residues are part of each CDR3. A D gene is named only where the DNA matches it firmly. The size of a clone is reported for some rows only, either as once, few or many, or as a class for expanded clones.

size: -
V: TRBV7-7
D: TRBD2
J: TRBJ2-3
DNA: TGTGCCAGCAGCCCCTTACTAGCGGGAGTCGCAGATACGCAGTATTTT
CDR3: CASSPLLAGVADTQYF

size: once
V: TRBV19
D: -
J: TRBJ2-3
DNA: TGTGCCAGTAGTATACAGGCAGTAACTAGCACAGATACGCAGTATTTT
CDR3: CASSIQAVTSTDTQYF

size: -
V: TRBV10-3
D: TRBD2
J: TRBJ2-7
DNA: TGTGCCACGGGACTAGCGGGAGGGGGGTACGAGCAGTACTTC
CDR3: CATGLAGGGYEQYF

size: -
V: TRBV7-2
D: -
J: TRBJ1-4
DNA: TGTGCCAGCAGTTCGAGGGTGAATGAAAAACTGTTTTTT
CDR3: CASSSRVNEKLFF

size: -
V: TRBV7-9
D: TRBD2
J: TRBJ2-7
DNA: TGTTCCAGCAGCTTATTTGGGCGGGAGAGGGAGATGGGCGAGCAGTACTTC
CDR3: CSSSLFGREREMGEQYF

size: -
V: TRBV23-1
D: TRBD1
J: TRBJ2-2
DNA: TGCGCCAGCGGCAGGGACAGTTCAAAGAACACCGGGGAGCTGTTTTTT
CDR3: CASGRDSSKNTGELFF

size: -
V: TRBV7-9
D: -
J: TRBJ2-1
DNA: TGTGCCAGCAGCTTAGCGGGGCAGAATAACAATGAGCAGTTCTTC
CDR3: CASSLAGQNNNEQFF

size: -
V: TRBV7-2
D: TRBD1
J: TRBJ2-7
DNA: TGTGCCAGCAGCTGGACAGGGCTGGGGGAGCAGTACTTC
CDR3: CASSWTGLGEQYF

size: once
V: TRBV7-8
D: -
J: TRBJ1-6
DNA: TGTGCCAGCAGCTTACACCCAATGGGCAATTCACCCCTCCACTTT
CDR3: CASSLHPMGNSPLHF

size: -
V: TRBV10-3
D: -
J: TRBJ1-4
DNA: TGTGCCATCAGCCCCACAGGGCTAGGGGAAAAACTGTTTTTT
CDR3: CAISPTGLGEKLFF

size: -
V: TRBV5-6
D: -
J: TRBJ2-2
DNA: TGTGCCAGCAGCTGGGGAGTACACCTCGGGGGGGAGCTGTTTTTT
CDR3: CASSWGVHLGGELFF

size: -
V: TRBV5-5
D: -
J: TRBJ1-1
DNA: TGTGCCAGCAGCCTGGGAGGGTGGATGAACACTGAAGCTTTCTTT
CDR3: CASSLGGWMNTEAFF

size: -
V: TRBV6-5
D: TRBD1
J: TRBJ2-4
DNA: TGTGCCAGCAGACCTACAGGGGGCCGAAACATTCAGTACTTC
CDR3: CASRPTGGRNIQYF

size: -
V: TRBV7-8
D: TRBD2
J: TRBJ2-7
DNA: TGTGCCAGCAGCTTAGTACCAACTAGCGGATACGAGCAGTACTTC
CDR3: CASSLVPTSGYEQYF

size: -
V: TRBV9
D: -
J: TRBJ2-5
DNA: TGTGCCAGCAGCGTCGAGCCCGTTAGCCAAGAGACCCAGTACTTC
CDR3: CASSVEPVSQETQYF

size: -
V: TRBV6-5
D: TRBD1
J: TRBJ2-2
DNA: TGTGCCAGCAGTAAGGACAGGGCTTGGACCGGGGAGCTGTTTTTT
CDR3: CASSKDRAWTGELFF

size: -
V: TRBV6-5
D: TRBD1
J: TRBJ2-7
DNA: TGTGCCAGCAGTTATTCCGGGACAGGGCTCTACGAGCAGTACTTC
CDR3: CASSYSGTGLYEQYF